These 17 T cell receptor beta chains came from one sample sequenced in a study of early T cells in non-severe SARS-CoV-2 infection. TCRdb reprocessed the 5' RACE reads via MiXCR and lists one record per CDR3 protein. The repertoire consists of about 33,000 distinct CDR3 sequences, with around 5% occurring once and the leading ten covering 11% to 15%. Sequencing used whole blood. Every receptor here comes from an adult who was a healthcare worker with PCR-confirmed SARS-CoV-2 infection or an uninfected control (not recorded which).

In this sample, this clonotype turned up many times. This rearrangement joins TRBV18 to TRBJ2-5, with TRBD1 as a possible D gene (6 bases). The germline gives CDR1 KGHSH, CDR2 LQKENI. V gave up 0 bases and J gave up 5 bases, with 16 bases separating them. The CDR3 loop spans 16 amino acids. The CDR3 nucleotides read TGTGCCAGCTCACCACCAGGAGGACAGCCAAAGGAGACCCAGTACTTC. Encoded protein: CASSPPGGQPKETQYF.

The chain combines TRBV29-1 with TRBJ2-2; D could derive from TRBD1 or TRBD2 (5 bases each). The CDR3 covers 11 residues. CDR1 and CDR2 (germline): SQVTM, ANQGSEA. The germline V and J ends were trimmed by 6 bases and 6 bases, with 8 bases remaining between them. CDR3 sequence (DNA): TGCAGCGTAGGGACGTCCGGGGAGCTGTTTTTT. Protein: CSVGTSGELFF.

This clonotype was observed at least ten times. V is TRBV14 and J is TRBJ2-3; D is uncertain. With 4 bases removed from V and 1 base from J, the gap between germline ends came to 9 bases. The CDR3 runs to 14 residues. CDR1 and CDR2 (germline): SGHDN, FVKESK. CDR3 DNA: TGTGCCAGCAGCCCCCTCCTTGGCACAGATACGCAGTATTTT. It yields the protein CASSPLLGTDTQYF.

The table lists this clonotype with a few counts. This sequence joins TRBV7-2 and TRBJ2-7; 7 bases map to TRBD1. Germline CDR1 is SGHTA and CDR2 is FQGNSA. The CDR3 loop spans 14 amino acids. V lost 7 bases to trimming and J lost 0 bases; unmatched junction nucleotides: 6. CDR3 DNA: TGTGCCAGCAAAGGGGACAGCAACTCCTACGAGCAGTACTTC. It encodes CASKGDSNSYEQYF.

Within the sample, this clonotype is medium-sized (0.01 to 0.1%). The J gene is TRBJ2-7, the V gene TRBV2; 8 bases match TRBD2. After removal of 7 bases from V and 3 bases from J, the junction contained 11 bases not matched to a gene. The CDR3 length is 15 residues. Germline CDR1 SNHLY, CDR2 FYNNEI. The CDR3 here is CASKKGSGGDYEQYF. Here the CDR3 DNA reads TGTGCCAGCAAGAAGGGCAGCGGGGGAGACTACGAGCAGTACTTC.

The chain uses TRBV6-5 and TRBJ1-1, with TRBD1 matching over 9 bases. The V gene end was trimmed by 8 bases and the J gene end by 0 bases; junction bases not matched to a gene: 7. Germline loops: CDR1 MNHEY, CDR2 SVGAGI. CDR3 size: 15 residues. In DNA form, the CDR3 reads TGTGCCAGCGGACAGGGGCCTTTATTGAACACTGAAGCTTTCTTT. Protein product: CASGQGPLLNTEAFF.

This clonotype has just a few counts. The CDR3 here is CSGERGGSSYNEQFF. CDR3 DNA sequence: TGCAGTGGAGAACGCGGGGGGAGCTCCTACAATGAGCAGTTCTTC. The chain recombines TRBV20-1 with TRBJ2-1; 8 bases match TRBD2. The CDR3 is made up of 15 amino acids. The V segment lost 7 bases and the J segment 0 bases; nucleotides outside the gene matches: 8. Germline CDR1 reads DFQATT; CDR2 reads SNEGSKA (reference sequence).

The chain employs TRBV6-1 and TRBJ2-4, with D possibly matching TRBD2 (5 bases). Trimming cost V 4 bases and J 0 bases, with 10 bases left between them. Germline V gene sequence: CDR1 MNHNS, CDR2 SASEGT. The CDR3 length is 15 residues. The CDR3 DNA reads as TGTGCCAGCAGTGGTCGGGGAGTAGCCAAAAACATTCAGTACTTC. Translation gives CASSGRGVAKNIQYF.

A few counts support this clonotype. The V gene is TRBV10-3, the J gene TRBJ1-1, with 8 bases identical to TRBD1. CDR1 ENHRY and CDR2 SYGVKD come from the germline V gene. This CDR3 region has 15 residues. V lost 6 bases and J lost 4; bases outside the gene matches: 10. For the CDR3, the DNA is TGTGCCATCAGAGGACAGGGAGGGATCGGCACTGAAGCTTTCTTT. Translated: CAIRGQGGIGTEAFF.

This clonotype was seen ten or more times. The J gene is TRBJ2-6, the V gene TRBV29-1; D not certain. Germline V gene lookup returns CDR1 SQVTM and CDR2 ANQGSEA. This CDR3 comprises 16 residues. Trimming pared 5 bases from V and 0 bases from J, leaving 14 bases between. CDR3: CSVSGVPGSGANVLTF. CDR3 DNA sequence: TGCAGCGTTTCGGGCGTTCCAGGCTCTGGGGCCAACGTCCTGACTTTC. The full variable domain, its missing parts supplied by reference TRBV29-1 and TRBJ2-6, is SAVISQKPSRDICQRGTSLTIQCQVDSQVTMMFWYRQQPGQSLTLIATANQGSEATYESGFVIDKFPISRPNLTFSTLTVSNMSPEDSSIYLCSVSGVPGSGANVLTFGAGSRLTVL.

This clonotype was seen ten or more times. The chain is built from TRBV7-9 and TRBJ2-5; TRBD1 is a possible D gene (6 bases). The germline V gene encodes CDR1 SEHNR and CDR2 FQNEAQ (reference sequence). CDR3 length: 14 amino acids. V was clipped by 2 bases and J by 2 bases, with 9 bases between them. DNA for the CDR3: TGTGCCAGCAGCTTATCCAGGGGACAAGAGACCCAGTACTTC. As protein: CASSLSRGQETQYF. Supplemented by reference TRBV7-9 and TRBJ2-5, the full variable domain reads DTGVSQNPRHKITKRGQNVTFRCDPISEHNRLYWYRQTLGQGPEFLTYFQNEAQLEKSRLLSDRFSAERPKGSFSTLEIQRTEQGDSAMYLCASSLSRGQETQYFGPGTRLLVL.

This clonotype was counted at least ten times. The chain uses TRBV7-3 and TRBJ2-3, with D uncertain. V was clipped by 2 bases and J by 2 bases, with 8 bases between them. Germline CDR1 is SGHTA and CDR2 is FQGTGA. The CDR3 consists of 14 residues. The CDR3: CASSLGGFTDTQYF. As DNA, the CDR3 is TGTGCCAGCAGCTTAGGCGGCTTCACAGATACGCAGTATTTT. Full variable domain (outside the CDR3, taken from reference TRBV7-3 and TRBJ2-3): GAGVSQTPSNKVTEKGKYVELRCDPISGHTALYWYRQSLGQGPEFLIYFQGTGAADDSGLPNDRFFAVRPEGSVSTLKIQRTERGDSAVYLCASSLGGFTDTQYFGPGTRLTVL.

This clonotype has only a few counts. This rearrangement joins TRBV2 to TRBJ1-1; TRBD1 matches at 12 bases. Germline values: CDR1 SNHLY, CDR2 FYNNEI. The CDR3 loop spans 17 amino acids. The V segment lost 10 bases and the J segment 0 bases; nucleotides outside the gene matches: 12. In DNA, the CDR3 is TGTGCCAACTCAGGGACAGGGGGCAACTTCATGAACACTGAAGCTTTCTTT. Its protein product is CANSGTGGNFMNTEAFF.

This clonotype was recorded a few times. This chain links TRBV3-1 with TRBJ1-5; D ambiguous. Germline V gene sequence: CDR1 LGHDT, CDR2 YNNKEL (reference sequence). The CDR3 loop spans 13 amino acids. Trimming shortened V by 1 base and J by 7 bases, and 8 bases separated the two germline ends. CDR3 loop: CASSQAREQPQHF. Here the CDR3 DNA reads TGTGCCAGCAGCCAAGCTCGGGAACAGCCCCAGCATTTT.

This clonotype was recorded many times. The chain combines TRBV6-1 with TRBJ1-5; D ambiguous. V lost 8 bases and J lost 0, with 11 bases in between. Germline V CDR1 and CDR2: MNHNS, SASEGT. This CDR3 has 14 residues. This CDR3 is CASSINPSNQPQHF. For the CDR3, the DNA is TGTGCCAGCTCGATCAACCCTAGCAATCAGCCCCAGCATTTT.

This clonotype was counted between two and nine times. The chain couples TRBV12-3 or TRBV12-4 to TRBJ2-2; 8 nucleotides line up with TRBD2. After removal of 6 bases from V and 1 base from J, the junction contained 1 base not matched to a gene. The CDR3 runs to 14 residues. The CDR3 DNA reads as TGTGCCAGCAGCCGGGGGGGGAACACCGGGGAGCTGTTTTTT. This sequence encodes CASSRGGNTGELFF.

The table lists this clonotype with a few counts. The rearrangement joins TRBV11-2 to TRBJ1-1; 7 positions agree with TRBD1. The J segment lost 2 bases and the V segment lost 4 bases, leaving 10 bases of the junction unmatched. This CDR3 has 16 residues. Germline assignment: CDR1 SGHAT and CDR2 FQNNGV. The CDR3 DNA reads as TGTGCCAGCAGCTGGGGACAGCGTTTTGGTAACACTGAAGCTTTCTTT. Its protein is CASSWGQRFGNTEAFF.